This T cell receptor (beta chain) was recovered during a study of response to subunit inactivated influenza vaccine. Study results and caveats: With each seasonal influenza vaccination, the authors suggested, few new T cells are recruited.

The length of the CDR3 is 15 residues. J gave up 4 bases and V 1 base, and 4 bases lay outside the gene matches. Looked up from germline, CDR1 is SGHTA and CDR2 is FQGNSA. This clonotype has only a few counts. Its matching antigen is unknown. From the RT-PCR reads, TCRdb called clonotypes with MiXCR, one entry per CDR3 protein. The table includes 400,000 to 550,000 distinct CDR3 sequences, 25% detected once. V gene TRBV7-2 combines with J gene TRBJ2-5, with 9 bases matching TRBD1. Source: CD4+ T cells sorted from PBMCs, taken less than 6 days after vaccination. The sequence was obtained from a man aged 50 to 60 who received an inactivated influenza vaccine. The CDR3 DNA sequence: TGTGCCAGCAGCTTAGGGGGACAGGGAGCAGAGACCCAGTACTTC. Translated, it gives CASSLGGQGAETQYF. The full variable domain, its missing parts supplied by reference TRBV7-2 and TRBJ2-5, is GAGVSQSPSNKVTEKGKDVELRCDPISGHTALYWYRQSLGQGLEFLIYFQGNSAPDKSGLPSDRFSAERTGGSVSTLTIQRTQQEDSAVYLCASSLGGQGAETQYFGPGTRLLVL.